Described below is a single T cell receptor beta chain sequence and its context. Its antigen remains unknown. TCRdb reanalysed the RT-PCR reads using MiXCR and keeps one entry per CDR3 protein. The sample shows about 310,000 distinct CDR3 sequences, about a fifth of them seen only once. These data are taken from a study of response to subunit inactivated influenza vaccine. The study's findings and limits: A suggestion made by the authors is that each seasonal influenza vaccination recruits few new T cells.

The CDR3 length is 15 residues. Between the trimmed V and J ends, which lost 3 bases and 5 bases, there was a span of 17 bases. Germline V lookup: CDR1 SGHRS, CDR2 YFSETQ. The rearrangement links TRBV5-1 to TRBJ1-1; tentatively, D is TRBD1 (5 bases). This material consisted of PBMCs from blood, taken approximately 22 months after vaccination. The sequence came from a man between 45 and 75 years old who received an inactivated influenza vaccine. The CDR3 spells CASSWGLGDRTEAFF. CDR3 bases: TGCGCCAGCAGCTGGGGCCTTGGGGATCGGACTGAAGCTTTCTTT.